The 12 T cell receptor beta chains below come from one sample, sequenced in a study of CD8+CD57+ T cells in acquired aplastic anemia. Patients sequenced had flow cytometry evidence of CD8+CD57+ cell expansion. CDR3 and TCR beta VDJ profiling relied on a genomic DNA template. Each CDR3 protein is one row after TCRdb ran MiXCR on the reads. The repertoire includes 200,000 to 250,000 distinct CDR3 sequences, 65% of them detected once, and roughly 62% sits in the top ten. Sequencing input: sorted CD4+, CD8+, or CD8+CD57+ T cells (not recorded which) from PBMCs. The receptors were sampled from a human donor with aplastic anemia.

The chain joins TRBV12-3 or TRBV12-4 to TRBJ1-1; D gene uncertain. Trimming shortened V by 4 bases and J by 1 base, and 10 bases separated the two germline ends. This CDR3 has 14 residues. This chain's CDR3 is CASSSLYPNTEAFF. The DNA of the CDR3 is TGTGCCAGCAGTTCCCTTTACCCGAACACTGAAGCTTTCTTT.

This clonotype has just a few counts. This sequence joins TRBV7-2 and TRBJ1-5; D is ambiguous. With 5 bases removed from V and 7 bases from J, the gap between germline ends came to 21 bases. The CDR3 spans 16 residues. Looked up from germline, CDR1 is SGHTA and CDR2 is FQGNSA. CDR3 nucleotide sequence: TGTGCCAGCAGCCACGACCGGGCGGGAGAGGGACAGCCCCAGCATTTT. Its translation: CASSHDRAGEGQPQHF.

This chain connects TRBV20-1 to TRBJ2-1, with 8 bases matching TRBD2. CDR3 length: 16 residues. Losses at the gene ends were 3 bases for V and 0 bases for J; bases not matched to a gene: 7. CDR1 DFQATT and CDR2 SNEGSKA come from the germline V gene (reference sequence). CDR3 amino acids: CSASRAGGSSYNEQFF. In DNA, the CDR3 is TGCAGTGCTAGTCGGGCGGGAGGTAGCTCCTACAATGAGCAGTTCTTC.

This clonotype was detected many times. This CDR3 is CASSYSPSAGYEQYF. CDR3 DNA sequence: TGTGCCAGCAGTTACTCCCCGTCGGCGGGGTACGAGCAGTACTTC. V is TRBV6-5 and J is TRBJ2-7; D perhaps matches TRBD2 (6 bases). The V gene's germline CDR1 is MNHEY and CDR2 SVGAGI. V lost 0 bases and J lost 4, with 13 bases in between. The CDR3 is made up of 15 amino acids.

This rearrangement joins TRBV2 to TRBJ2-2, with 7 bases matching TRBD2. V was pared by 7 bases and J by 5 bases, with 10 bases of the junction left unmatched. Germline assignment: CDR1 SNHLY and CDR2 FYNNEI. CDR3 length: 15 residues. The CDR3 sequence: CASKGGSGRTGELFF. The CDR3 DNA reads as TGTGCCAGCAAGGGAGGGTCGGGGCGGACCGGGGAGCTGTTTTTT.

The CDR3, as DNA: TGTGCCAGCAGCTTGATTCAGGGTGGTGGTGAAGCTTTCTTT. Protein: CASSLIQGGGEAFF. V gene TRBV7-9 combines with J gene TRBJ1-1; D might be TRBD1 (5 bases). CDR1 and CDR2 (germline): SEHNR, FQNEAQ (reference sequence). This CDR3 contains 14 residues. V was pared by 3 bases and J by 7 bases, with 15 bases between.

With respect to this clonotype: The DNA is omitted, as the CDR3 cannot be located on it reliably, and the CDR3 follows TCRdb's listing. The chain links TRBV7-3 to TRBJ2-2; whether TRBD1, the table's D call, matches the DNA was not checked. The CDR3 spans 16 amino acids, including both terminal residues. Germline CDR1 is SGHTA and CDR2 is FQGTGA. CDR3 in amino acids: CASSIKGHRTPGSCFF.

The chain recombines TRBV19 with TRBJ2-3; D gene unclear. Trimming took off 3 bases at V and 2 bases at J, with 0 bases between the two ends. This CDR3 spans 11 amino acids. Per the germline V gene, CDR1 is LNHDA and CDR2 is SQIVND (reference sequence). As DNA, the CDR3 is TGTGCCAGTAGTATCACAGATACGCAGTATTTT. Translation gives CASSITDTQYF.

CDR3 residues: CASSLDPGGYTEAFF. The CDR3 coding sequence is TGCGCCAGCAGCTTGGATCCAGGGGGCTACACTGAAGCTTTCTTT. The rearrangement joins TRBV5-1 to TRBJ1-1, with TRBD1 identical over 8 bases. The CDR3 spans 15 residues. Germline CDR1 reads SGHRS; CDR2 reads YFSETQ. With 0 bases clipped from V and 3 bases from J, the junction kept 4 bases outside the gene matches. Drawing the rest from reference TRBV5-1 and TRBJ1-1, the complete variable domain is KAGVTQTPRYLIKTRGQQVTLSCSPISGHRSVSWYQQTPGQGLQFLFEYFSETQRNKGNFPGRFSGRQFSNSRSEMNVSTLELGDSALYLCASSLDPGGYTEAFFGQGTRLTVV.

The chain uses TRBV6-5 and TRBJ2-5; D might be TRBD2 (5 bases). This CDR3 contains 12 residues. CDR1 is MNHEY and CDR2 is SVGAGI in the germline V gene. V lost 5 bases and J lost 5, with 9 bases in between. The CDR3 region is CASSASLETQYF. For the CDR3, the DNA is TGTGCCAGCAGTGCTAGCTTGGAGACCCAGTACTTC.

The chain links TRBV5-1 to TRBJ2-7; D might be TRBD2 (5 bases). The V gene lost 4 bases and the J gene lost 0 bases, with 14 bases spanning the gap. The length of the CDR3 is 15 residues. CDR1 and CDR2 (germline): SGHRS, YFSETQ. The CDR3 is CASSVRLGSSYEQYF. The CDR3 coding sequence is TGCGCCAGCAGCGTGAGATTGGGGAGCTCCTACGAGCAGTACTTC.

V is TRBV19 and J is TRBJ2-1, with TRBD1 as a possible D gene (5 bases). Germline-derived CDR1 and CDR2 are LNHDA and SQIVND (reference sequence). Deletions cut 4 bases from V and 4 bases from J, with 5 bases between. The CDR3 is 12 amino acids. CDR3: CASSRQYNEQFF. The CDR3 DNA reads as TGTGCCAGTAGTAGACAGTACAATGAGCAGTTCTTC. Complete variable domain (other parts from reference TRBV19 and TRBJ2-1): DGGITQSPKYLFRKEGQNVTLSCEQNLNHDAMYWYRQDPGQGLRLIYYSQIVNDFQKGDIAEGYSVSREKKESFPLTVTSAQKNPTAFYLCASSRQYNEQFFGPGTRLTVL.